Listed below are T cell receptor beta chains from one sample, sequenced in a study of cytomegalovirus exposure and HLA in healthy donors. Some clones are missing from TCRdb's copy, which holds only in-frame ones; the method was immunoSEQ multiplex PCR. The profile covers fewer than 70,000 clones, with around 96% appearing a single time and just over 0.9% taken by the ten largest. The sample comprised PBMCs. These receptors were taken from a man aged 18 to 35 in good health and CMV-seronegative. Both conserved end residues are part of each CDR3. Fields, in order: J gene, V gene, D gene, clone size, CDR3 length, CDR3 protein, CDR3 DNA. A D gene is named only where the DNA matches it firmly. Clone size is not always given. Where it is, it says once, few, many or a class for expanded clones.

TRBJ2-7 TRBV5-6 - - 12 CASSIRDYEQYF TGTGCCAGCAGCATCCGGGACTACGAGCAGTACTTC
TRBJ1-4 TRBV5-1 TRBD1 - 16 CASSLGSGTGGEKLFF TGCGCCAGCAGCTTGGGTTCGGGGACAGGGGGTGAAAAACTGTTTTTT
TRBJ1-4 TRBV4-1 - - 16 CASSQPRRGTNEKLFF TGCGCCAGCAGCCAACCCCGTCGGGGAACTAATGAAAAACTGTTTTTT
TRBJ2-5 TRBV7-2 TRBD2 - 16 CASSLVAGGVGETQYF TGTGCCAGCAGCTTAGTGGCGGGAGGGGTGGGCGAGACCCAGTACTTC
TRBJ1-2 TRBV4-1 TRBD1 - 13 CASSSRQGWGYTF TGCGCCAGCAGCTCTCGACAGGGGTGGGGCTACACCTTC
TRBJ2-2 TRBV18 - - 14 CASSPVFQSGELFF TGTGCCAGCTCACCAGTATTTCAGTCCGGGGAGCTGTTTTTT
TRBJ1-4 TRBV19 TRBD1 - 17 CASSIGTGVATNEKLFF TGTGCCAGTAGTATCGGGACAGGGGTTGCAACTAATGAAAAACTGTTTTTT
TRBJ2-5 TRBV11-2 TRBD2 - 15 CASSLTSGPQETQYF TGTGCCAGCAGCTTGACTAGCGGGCCCCAAGAGACCCAGTACTTC
TRBJ2-1 TRBV27 - - 14 CASTGRGSTNEQFF TGTGCCAGCACGGGCAGGGGCTCTACAAATGAGCAGTTCTTC
TRBJ2-3 TRBV7-2 - - 13 CASSTTGTDTQYF TGTGCCAGCAGCACCACGGGCACAGATACGCAGTATTTT
TRBJ2-7 TRBV4-1 - - 15 CASSQGSPAGYEQYF TGCGCCAGCAGCCAAGGGTCCCCCGCAGGATACGAGCAGTACTTC
TRBJ2-7 TRBV5-1 - - 15 CASSLDGTSAYEQYF TGCGCCAGCAGCTTGGATGGGACTTCTGCCTACGAGCAGTACTTC
TRBJ2-7 TRBV6-6 TRBD1 - 14 CASSLLGQVYEQYF TGTGCCAGCAGTTTACTAGGACAGGTCTACGAGCAGTACTTC
TRBJ2-5 TRBV18 TRBD2 - 17 CASSPPRTSGHQETQYF TGTGCCAGCTCACCACCTAGGACTAGCGGGCATCAAGAGACCCAGTACTTC
TRBJ2-2 TRBV2 - - 15 CASSSDRTLTGELFF TGTGCCAGCAGTTCCGACAGGACCCTTACCGGGGAGCTGTTTTTT
TRBJ1-2 TRBV7-6 - - 11 CASTPEGGYTF TGTGCCAGCACCCCGGAGGGTGGCTACACCTTC
TRBJ1-5 TRBV19 - - 14 CASSIVTDNQPQHF TGTGCCAGTAGTATTGTCACAGACAATCAGCCCCAGCATTTT
TRBJ2-7 TRBV5-4 TRBD2 - 14 CASSPGLAMGEQYF TGTGCCAGCAGCCCGGGACTAGCGATGGGCGAGCAGTACTTC
TRBJ2-3 TRBV10-3 - - 14 CAIRASQLADTQYF TGTGCCATCAGAGCTAGCCAGTTAGCAGATACGCAGTATTTT
TRBJ1-2 TRBV29-1 - - 10 CSVLGRGYTF TGCAGCGTTCTCGGTCGTGGCTACACCTTC
TRBJ2-3 TRBV27 - - 12 CASTGGTDTQYF TGTGCCAGCACCGGGGGCACAGATACGCAGTATTTT
TRBJ2-1 TRBV5-1 TRBD2 - 14 CASRLGTTNNEQFF TGCGCCAGCAGATTGGGGACTACAAACAATGAGCAGTTCTTC
TRBJ2-3 TRBV19 TRBD1 - 15 CASRLTGGRTDTQYF TGTGCCAGTAGATTAACAGGGGGTCGGACAGATACGCAGTATTTT
TRBJ2-5 TRBV5-8 - - 15 CASSPYTGVSETQYF TGTGCCAGCAGCCCCTACACGGGGGTGTCAGAGACCCAGTACTTC
TRBJ2-7 TRBV28 TRBD1 - 15 CASSLVGQGYYEQYF TGTGCCAGCAGTTTAGTGGGACAGGGGTACTACGAGCAGTACTTC
TRBJ2-3 TRBV7-8 - - 12 CASSRLPDTQYF TGTGCCAGCAGCCGACTCCCAGATACGCAGTATTTT
TRBJ2-2 TRBV14 TRBD2 - 15 CASSQVAGNTGELFF TGTGCCAGCAGCCAAGTAGCGGGAAACACCGGGGAGCTGTTTTTT
TRBJ2-7 TRBV11-2 - - 14 CASSLSYRSYEQYF TGTGCCAGCAGCTTATCCTACAGGTCCTACGAGCAGTACTTC
TRBJ1-1 TRBV7-8 - - 14 CASSLERIFTEAFF TGTGCCAGCAGCTTAGAGCGGATATTCACTGAAGCTTTCTTT
TRBJ2-7 TRBV7-9 - - 14 CASSSADSSYEQYF TGTGCCAGCAGCTCAGCGGACAGCTCCTACGAGCAGTACTTC
TRBJ2-7 TRBV19 TRBD2 - 16 CASSHFGAGGRLEQYF TGTGCCAGTAGCCACTTTGGAGCGGGAGGGCGGTTGGAGCAGTACTTC
TRBJ2-1 TRBV5-6 TRBD1 - 15 CASSFPGQGENEQFF TGTGCCAGCAGCTTTCCGGGACAGGGGGAGAATGAGCAGTTCTTC
TRBJ1-3 TRBV28 - - 15 CASSPRRQSGNTIYF TGTGCCAGCAGTCCACGTCGACAGTCTGGAAACACCATATATTTT
TRBJ2-2 TRBV19 - once 11 CACRGAGELFF TGTGCCTGCAGGGGCGCCGGGGAGCTGTTTTTT
TRBJ1-5 TRBV28 TRBD1 - 20 CASTPQGGRGPFRSNQPQHF TGTGCCAGCACCCCTCAAGGGGGCAGGGGGCCGTTTCGCAGCAATCAGCCCCAGCATTTT
TRBJ2-5 TRBV4-2 - - 19 CASSQGYSSGPLETETQYF TGTGCCAGCAGCCAAGGATATAGTTCAGGGCCCCTAGAAACGGAGACCCAGTACTTC
TRBJ2-5 TRBV18 - - 15 CASSPSGFRAETQYF TGTGCCAGCTCACCATCAGGGTTTCGGGCGGAGACCCAGTACTTC